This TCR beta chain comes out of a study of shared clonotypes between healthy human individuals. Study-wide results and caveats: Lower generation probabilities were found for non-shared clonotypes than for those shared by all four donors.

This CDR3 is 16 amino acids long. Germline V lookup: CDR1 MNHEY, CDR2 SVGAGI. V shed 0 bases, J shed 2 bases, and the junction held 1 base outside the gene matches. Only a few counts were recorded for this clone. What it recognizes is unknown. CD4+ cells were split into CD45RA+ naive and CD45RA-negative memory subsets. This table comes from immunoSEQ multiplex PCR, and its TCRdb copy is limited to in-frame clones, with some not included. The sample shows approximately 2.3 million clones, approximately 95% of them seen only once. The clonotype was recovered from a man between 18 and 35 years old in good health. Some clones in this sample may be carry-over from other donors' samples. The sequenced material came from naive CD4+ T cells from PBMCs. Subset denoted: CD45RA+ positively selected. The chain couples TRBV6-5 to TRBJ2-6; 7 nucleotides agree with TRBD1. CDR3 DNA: TGTGCCAGCAGTTACTCGACAGGGACTGGGGCCAACGTCCTGACTTTC. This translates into CASSYSTGTGANVLTF.